This T cell receptor beta chain was sequenced during a study of OX40 agonist ivuxolimab in advanced cancers. Study-wide context: Ivuxolimab was delivered to patients intravenously every 2 weeks at doses spanning 0.01 to 10 mg/kg.

Peripheral blood came from all dose cohorts at three timepoints. Germline CDR1 and CDR2: SGHTA and FQGTGA. Trimming took off 3 bases at V and 4 bases at J, with 8 bases between the two ends. This CDR3 contains 13 residues. The table came from immunoSEQ multiplex PCR; TCRdb's copy has only in-frame clones and leaves some out. The data show about 84,000 clones, around 94% seen once. General study points: Relatively little clonal expansion, among the lowest observed, appeared in partial responders at 0.1-3.0 mg/kg.

This clone was counted a single time. The antigen remains undetermined. The receptor's source is an adult with an advanced solid tumor such as melanoma, head and neck, liver or kidney cancer. J is TRBJ2-3 and V is TRBV7-3; D call uncertain. The starting material was CD4+ or CD8+ T cells sorted from blood, obtained in a trial of the OX40 agonist ivuxolimab. Written as DNA, the CDR3 is TGTGCCAGCAGCTTTCCGCCAGCAGATACGCAGTATTTT. It codes for CASSFPPADTQYF.